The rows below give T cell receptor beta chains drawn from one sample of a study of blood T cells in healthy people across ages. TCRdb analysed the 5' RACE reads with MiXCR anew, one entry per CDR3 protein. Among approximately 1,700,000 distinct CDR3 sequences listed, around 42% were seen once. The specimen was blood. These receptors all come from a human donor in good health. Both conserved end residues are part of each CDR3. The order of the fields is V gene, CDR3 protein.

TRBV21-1,CASSKVETGEGNEQFF
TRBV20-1,CSAVFPGQGAVEQYF
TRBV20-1,CSAPFRSDTQYF
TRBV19,CASSIHRGLMNTEAFF
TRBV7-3,CASSFQGALGYTF
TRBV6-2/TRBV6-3,CASSRTPGTGLETQYF
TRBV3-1,CASSQDRTRGEQEKLFF
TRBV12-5,CASGASGEVGETQYF
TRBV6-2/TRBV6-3,CASSTIGEHEQYF
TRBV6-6,CASSYGAGPNEQFF
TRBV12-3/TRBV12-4,CASSLAASEQFF
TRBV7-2,CASSPQGGFLYEQYF
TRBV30,CAWSVGGGKTQYF
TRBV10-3,CAISGGHSFNYGYTF
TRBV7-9,CASSLIIGAEAFF
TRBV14,CASSPKAGEKYNEQFF
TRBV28,CASKPPGGRITSTGVSYNEQFF
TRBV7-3,CASSPSGGTDTQYF
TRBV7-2,CASSSRFGGSSYNEQFF
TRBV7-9,CASRIAGDNTEAFF
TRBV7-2,CASSLSISQGTSPLHF
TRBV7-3,CASSLEGQFEAFF
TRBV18,CASSPPKGVNTEAFF
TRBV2,CASSEAGGGAYNEQFF
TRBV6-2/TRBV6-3,CASSSLVGPPTDTQYF
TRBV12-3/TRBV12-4,CASSLEGQGAPQETQYF
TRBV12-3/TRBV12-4,CASIFGDGANYGYTF
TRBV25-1,CATTDFGANVLTF
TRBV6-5,CASLPVGQGLAGELFF
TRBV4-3,CASSQGGTGFGYTF
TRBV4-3,CASSQVTGPANEQFF
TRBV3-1,CASSQGGCYASNQPQHF
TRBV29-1,CSVEMGSGETQYF
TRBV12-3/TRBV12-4,CASGFGTGDGYTF
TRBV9,CASSVDSGGADNEQFF
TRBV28,CASSLYPGGGQYF
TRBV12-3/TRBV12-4,CASSTSGTIKRGYNEQFF
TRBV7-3,CASSTGRGETQYF
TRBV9,CASSVVEFFSSGANVLTF
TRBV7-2,CASSPSVGPNEQYF
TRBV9,CASTTDRVSGANVLTF
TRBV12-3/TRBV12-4,CASSLYAFF
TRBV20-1,CSAMKTQNNEQFF
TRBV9,CASSVVPGQSGELFF
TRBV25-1,CASSEGLSLTNTEAFF
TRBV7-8,CASSPRTGTYYNEQFF
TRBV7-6,CASSPRAGLNYGYTF